One sample yielded the 15 T cell receptor beta chains listed below, sequenced in a study of identical twins. Each CDR3 protein gets one entry after TCRdb re-called the 5' RACE reads with MiXCR. The sample lists some 760,000 distinct CDR3 sequences; 15% to 20% were seen once. These data also featured in a second study, about T cells expressing NK-cell markers.

Sequenced input: PBMCs. These receptors were taken from a woman aged 18-29 years in good health.

This clonotype was seen only a few times. This chain joins TRBV7-9 and TRBJ2-7; possibly TRBD2 for D (6 bases). Germline CDR1 reads SEHNR; CDR2 reads FQNEAQ (reference sequence). CDR3 length: 13 amino acids. V lost 4 bases and J 2 bases, leaving 9 bases between the germline ends. Written as DNA, the CDR3 is TGTGCCAGCAGCTGGCCGGGAGCCTACGAGCAGTACTTC. This encodes CASSWPGAYEQYF.

The genes are TRBV20-1 and TRBJ2-1; 12 positions match TRBD2. CDR1 and CDR2 from the germline V gene are DFQATT and SNEGSKA (reference sequence). V dropped 5 bases and J dropped 6; count of bases not matched to a gene: 5. The length of the CDR3 is 14 residues. The CDR3 coding sequence is TGCAGTGCTGGCCCGACTAGCGGGAGCAATGAGCAGTTCTTC. It yields the protein CSAGPTSGSNEQFF.

This clonotype has a handful of counts. The rearrangement links TRBV10-2 to TRBJ2-7; 12 nucleotides match TRBD2. Germline assignment: CDR1 WSHSY and CDR2 SAAADI. The trim removed 0 bases at V and 0 bases at J, leaving 9 bases unmatched. The CDR3 has 19 amino acids. The CDR3 region has the DNA TGCGCCAGCAGTGAGTCGCTTGGGACTAGCGGGCGCCGCTCCTACGAGCAGTACTTC. Its protein product is CASSESLGTSGRRSYEQYF.

This clonotype was detected ten times or more. J is TRBJ1-1 and V is TRBV4-3; D unclear. The germline CDR1 and CDR2 sequences are LGHNA and YSLEER. V gave up 0 bases and J gave up 4 bases, with 12 bases separating them. This CDR3 region has 15 residues. As DNA, the CDR3 is TGCGCCAGCAGCCAAGAGGTCAGAGTAAGCACTGAAGCTTTCTTT. It is translated as CASSQEVRVSTEAFF.

J is TRBJ2-1 and V is TRBV20-1, with TRBD2 identical over 16 bases. V was clipped by 3 bases and J by 5 bases; unmatched bases: 4. The germline V gene encodes CDR1 DFQATT and CDR2 SNEGSKA (reference sequence). This CDR3 contains 16 residues. CDR3 in DNA: TGCAGTGCTAGTGGGACTAGCGGGGGGGCGGACAATGAGCAGTTCTTC. Its protein product is CSASGTSGGADNEQFF.

The rearrangement joins TRBV7-9 to TRBJ1-6; perhaps TRBD1 as D (6 bases). Trimming took 5 bases from V and 4 from J, leaving 15 bases between them. Germline V gene sequence: CDR1 SEHNR, CDR2 FQNEAQ (reference sequence). CDR3 length equals 16 residues. Written as DNA, the CDR3 is TGTGCCAGCAGCCTCCACGGCAGGGGATATAATTCACCCCTCCACTTT. It specifies CASSLHGRGYNSPLHF.

V usage is TRBV7-2 and J usage is TRBJ1-2, with no clear D. CDR3 length: 14 residues. Deletions cut 5 bases from V and 4 bases from J, with 14 bases between. Germline V gene lookup returns CDR1 SGHTA and CDR2 FQGNSA. CDR3 bases: TGTGCCAGCAGCCTAACGAGTAACGCCTATGGCTACACCTTC. Protein product: CASSLTSNAYGYTF.

This chain links TRBV2 with TRBJ2-2, with 7 bases aligning to TRBD2. Germline-derived CDR1 and CDR2 are SNHLY and FYNNEI. V lost 4 bases and J lost 3; bases outside the gene matches: 11. The CDR3 length is 17 residues. The CDR3 protein is CASSVPVLAEYTGELFF. As DNA, the CDR3 is TGTGCCAGCAGTGTCCCGGTCCTAGCGGAATACACCGGGGAGCTGTTTTTT.

This clonotype was found a few times. V and J are TRBV4-1 and TRBJ2-3; 7 positions agree with TRBD2. Germline loops: CDR1 MGHRA, CDR2 YSYEKL. J gave up 0 bases and V 2 bases, and 5 bases lay outside the gene matches. This CDR3 spans 16 amino acids. The CDR3 reads CASSQTPGGSTDTQYF. In DNA, the CDR3 is TGCGCCAGCAGCCAAACTCCGGGGGGAAGCACAGATACGCAGTATTTT.

This clonotype was observed a handful of times. The rearrangement links TRBV7-2 to TRBJ2-1; 8 nucleotides agree with TRBD2. CDR1 SGHTA and CDR2 FQGNSA come from the germline V gene. The CDR3 length is 17 residues. V shed 2 bases, J shed 0 bases, and the junction held 6 bases outside the gene matches. The CDR3: CASSLSLGTSSYNEQFF. The CDR3, as DNA: TGTGCCAGCAGCTTATCGCTAGGGACTAGCTCCTACAATGAGCAGTTCTTC.

This clonotype was seen a few times. This chain joins TRBV5-1 and TRBJ2-3; the D gene is possibly TRBD1 (6 bases). CDR1 is SGHRS, CDR2 YFSETQ, per germline. V was clipped by 0 bases and J by 8 bases, with 19 bases between them. This CDR3 is built from 16 residues. The DNA of the CDR3 is TGCGCCAGCAGCTTGGGACTCCAAGGAGCACAGGGTACGCAGTATTTT. Encoded protein: CASSLGLQGAQGTQYF.

This clonotype was counted only a few times. This chain links TRBV15 with TRBJ1-2, with D unresolved. V gave up 0 bases and J gave up 6 bases, with 8 bases separating them. The germline V gene has CDR1 LNHNV and CDR2 YYDKDF (reference sequence). CDR3 length: 13 residues. CDR3 DNA: TGTGCCACCAGCAGAGATTGGGCGGATGGCTACACCTTC. Protein product: CATSRDWADGYTF.

In this sample, this clonotype turned up a few times. This chain links TRBV4-3 with TRBJ2-2; D possibly corresponds to TRBD2 (7 bases). Germline V lookup: CDR1 LGHNA, CDR2 YSLEER. The CDR3 totals 17 residues. V lost 3 bases and J 3 bases, leaving 17 bases between the germline ends. The CDR3 DNA reads as TGCGCCAGCAGCCACCTAGGGGGGGACGGGTACACCGGGGAGCTGTTTTTT. Its translation: CASSHLGGDGYTGELFF.

In this sample, this clonotype turned up a few times. This sequence joins TRBV13 and TRBJ2-5; possibly TRBD2 for D (6 bases). Germline loops: CDR1 PRHDT, CDR2 FYEKMQ (reference sequence). The germline V and J ends were trimmed by 5 bases and 2 bases, with 15 bases remaining between them. The CDR3 is 15 residues long. The CDR3 loop is CASSPAGGDQETQYF. The CDR3, as DNA: TGTGCCAGCAGCCCAGCCGGGGGAGATCAAGAGACCCAGTACTTC.

This clonotype was recorded a few times. J is TRBJ2-7 and V is TRBV15, with D tentatively TRBD2 (6 bases). V was shortened by 0 bases and J by 2 bases, with 11 bases between the two germline ends. CDR1 LNHNV and CDR2 YYDKDF come from the germline V gene (reference sequence). The CDR3 sequence is 15 residues long. The CDR3 spells CATSREGRQTYEQYF. The CDR3, as DNA: TGTGCCACCAGCAGAGAAGGGAGGCAAACCTACGAGCAGTACTTC.